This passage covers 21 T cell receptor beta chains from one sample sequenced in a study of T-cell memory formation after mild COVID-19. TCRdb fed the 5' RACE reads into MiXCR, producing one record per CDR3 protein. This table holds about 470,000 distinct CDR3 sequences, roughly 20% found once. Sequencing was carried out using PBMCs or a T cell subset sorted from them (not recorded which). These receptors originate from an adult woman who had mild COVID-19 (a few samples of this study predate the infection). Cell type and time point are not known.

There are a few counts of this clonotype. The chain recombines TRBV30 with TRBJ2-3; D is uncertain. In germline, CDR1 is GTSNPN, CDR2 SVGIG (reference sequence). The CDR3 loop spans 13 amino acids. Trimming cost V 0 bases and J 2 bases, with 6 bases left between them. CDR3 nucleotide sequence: TGTGCCTGGAGTGTTGAGTACACAGATACGCAGTATTTT. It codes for CAWSVEYTDTQYF.

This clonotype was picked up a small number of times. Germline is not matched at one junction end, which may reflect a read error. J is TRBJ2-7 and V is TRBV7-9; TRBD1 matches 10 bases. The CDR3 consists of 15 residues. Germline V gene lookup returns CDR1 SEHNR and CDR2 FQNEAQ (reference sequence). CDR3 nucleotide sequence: TGTGCCAGCAGTTTAGTCGGACAGGGGGCCTACGAGCAGTACTTC. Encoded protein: CASSLVGQGAYEQYF.

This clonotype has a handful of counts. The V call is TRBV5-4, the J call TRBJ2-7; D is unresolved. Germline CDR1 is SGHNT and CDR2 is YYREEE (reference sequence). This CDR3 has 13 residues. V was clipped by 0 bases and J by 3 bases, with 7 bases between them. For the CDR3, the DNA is TGTGCCAGCAGCTTGGGGCTATACTACGAGCAGTACTTC. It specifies CASSLGLYYEQYF.

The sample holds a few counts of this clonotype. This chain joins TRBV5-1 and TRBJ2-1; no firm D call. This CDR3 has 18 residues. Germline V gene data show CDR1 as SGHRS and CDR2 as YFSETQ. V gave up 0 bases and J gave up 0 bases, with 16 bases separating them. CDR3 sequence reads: CASSLAYVSTSSYNEQFF. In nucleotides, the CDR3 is TGCGCCAGCAGCTTGGCCTACGTATCCACGAGCTCCTACAATGAGCAGTTCTTC.

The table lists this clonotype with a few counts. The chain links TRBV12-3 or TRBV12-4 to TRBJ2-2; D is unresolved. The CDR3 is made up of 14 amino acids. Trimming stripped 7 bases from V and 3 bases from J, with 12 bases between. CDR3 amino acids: CASIFSDDTGELFF. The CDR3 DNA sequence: TGTGCCAGCATCTTCAGCGACGACACCGGGGAGCTGTTTTTT.

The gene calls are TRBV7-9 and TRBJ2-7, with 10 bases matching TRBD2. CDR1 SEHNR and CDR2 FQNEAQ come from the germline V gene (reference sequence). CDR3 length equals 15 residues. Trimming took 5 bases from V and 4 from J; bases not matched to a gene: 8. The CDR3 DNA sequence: TGTGCCAGCAGCCTAACCGCTAGCGGGGGTTACGAGCAGTACTTC. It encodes CASSLTASGGYEQYF. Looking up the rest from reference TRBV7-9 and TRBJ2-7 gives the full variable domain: DTGVSQNPRHKITKRGQNVTFRCDPISEHNRLYWYRQTLGQGPEFLTYFQNEAQLEKSRLLSDRFSAERPKGSFSTLEIQRTEQGDSAMYLCASSLTASGGYEQYFGPGTRLTVT.

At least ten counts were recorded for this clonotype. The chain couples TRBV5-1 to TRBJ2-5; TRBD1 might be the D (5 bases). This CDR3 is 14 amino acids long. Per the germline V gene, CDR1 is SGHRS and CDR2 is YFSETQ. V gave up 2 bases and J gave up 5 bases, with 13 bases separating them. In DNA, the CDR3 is TGCGCCAGCAGCTTCGGGCAGGGTGAGGAGACCCAGTACTTC. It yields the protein CASSFGQGEETQYF.

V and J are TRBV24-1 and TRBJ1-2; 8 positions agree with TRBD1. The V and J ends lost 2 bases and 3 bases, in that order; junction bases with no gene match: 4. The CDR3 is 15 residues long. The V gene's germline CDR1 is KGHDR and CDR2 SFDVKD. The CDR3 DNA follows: TGTGCCACCAGTGATTGGTCAGGGGGCGACTATGGCTACACCTTC. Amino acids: CATSDWSGGDYGYTF.

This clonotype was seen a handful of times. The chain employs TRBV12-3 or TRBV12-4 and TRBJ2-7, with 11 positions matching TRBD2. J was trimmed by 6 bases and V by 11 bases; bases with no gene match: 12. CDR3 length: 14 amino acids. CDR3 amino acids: CASTPGTSGAEQYF. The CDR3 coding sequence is TGTGCCTCAACCCCTGGGACTAGCGGTGCCGAGCAGTACTTC.

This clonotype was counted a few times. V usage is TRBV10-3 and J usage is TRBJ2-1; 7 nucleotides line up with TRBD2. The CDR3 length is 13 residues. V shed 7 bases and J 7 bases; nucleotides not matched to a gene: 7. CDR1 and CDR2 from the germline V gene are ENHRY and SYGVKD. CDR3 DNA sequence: TGTGCCATCAACCCTAGCGGACGGAATGAGCAGTTCTTC. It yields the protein CAINPSGRNEQFF.

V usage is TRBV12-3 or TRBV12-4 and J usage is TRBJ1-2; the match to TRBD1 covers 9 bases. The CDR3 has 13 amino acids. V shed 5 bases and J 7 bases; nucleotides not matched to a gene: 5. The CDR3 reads CASSAGTGIGYTF. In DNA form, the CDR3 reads TGTGCCAGCAGTGCTGGGACAGGGATTGGCTACACCTTC.

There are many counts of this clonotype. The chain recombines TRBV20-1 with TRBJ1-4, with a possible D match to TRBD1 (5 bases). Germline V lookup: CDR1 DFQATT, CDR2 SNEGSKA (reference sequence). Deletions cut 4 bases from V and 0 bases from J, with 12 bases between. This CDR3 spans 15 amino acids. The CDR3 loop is CSAKGRLATNEKLFF. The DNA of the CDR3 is TGCAGTGCTAAGGGACGCCTCGCAACTAATGAAAAACTGTTTTTT.

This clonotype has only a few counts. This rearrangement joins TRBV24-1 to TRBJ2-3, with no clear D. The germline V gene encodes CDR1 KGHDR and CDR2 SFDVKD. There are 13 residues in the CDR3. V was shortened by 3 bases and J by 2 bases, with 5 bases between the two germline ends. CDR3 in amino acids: CATSDPPTDTQYF. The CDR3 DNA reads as TGTGCCACCAGTGATCCGCCCACAGATACGCAGTATTTT.

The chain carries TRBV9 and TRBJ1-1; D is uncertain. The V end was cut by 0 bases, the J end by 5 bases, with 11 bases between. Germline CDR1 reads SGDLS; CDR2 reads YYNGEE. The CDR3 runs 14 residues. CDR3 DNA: TGTGCCAGCAGCGTAGGGTCGGTTAAAACTGAAGCTTTCTTT. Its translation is CASSVGSVKTEAFF.

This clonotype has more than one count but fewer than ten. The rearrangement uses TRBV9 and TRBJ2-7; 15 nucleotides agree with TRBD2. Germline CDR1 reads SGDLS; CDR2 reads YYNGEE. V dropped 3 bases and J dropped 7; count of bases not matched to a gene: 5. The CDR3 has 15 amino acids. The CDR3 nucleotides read TGTGCCAGCAGCGAAGGACTAGCGGGGGGGGATGAGCAGTACTTC. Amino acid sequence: CASSEGLAGGDEQYF.

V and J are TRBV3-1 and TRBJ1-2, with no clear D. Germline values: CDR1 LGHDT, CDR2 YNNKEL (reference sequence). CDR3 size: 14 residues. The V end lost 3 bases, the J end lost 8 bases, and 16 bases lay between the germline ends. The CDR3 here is CASSQRARSSGYTF. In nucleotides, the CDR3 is TGTGCCAGCAGCCAGCGGGCCAGGAGTTCGGGCTACACCTTC. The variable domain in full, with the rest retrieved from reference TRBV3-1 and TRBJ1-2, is DTAVSQTPKYLVTQMGNDKSIKCEQNLGHDTMYWYKQDSKKFLKIMFSYNNKELIINETVPNRFSPKSPDKAHLNLHINSLELGDSAVYFCASSQRARSSGYTFGSGTRLTVV.

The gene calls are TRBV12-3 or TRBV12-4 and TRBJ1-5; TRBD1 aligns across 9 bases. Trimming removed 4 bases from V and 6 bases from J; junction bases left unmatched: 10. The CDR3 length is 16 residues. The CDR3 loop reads CASSCRDREEGQPQHF. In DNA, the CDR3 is TGTGCCAGCAGTTGCCGGGACAGGGAAGAGGGTCAGCCCCAGCATTTT.

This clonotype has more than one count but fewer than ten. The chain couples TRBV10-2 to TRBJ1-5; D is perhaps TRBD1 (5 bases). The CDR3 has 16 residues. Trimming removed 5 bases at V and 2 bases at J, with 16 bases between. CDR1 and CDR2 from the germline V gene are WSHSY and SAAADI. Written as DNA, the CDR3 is TGCGCCAGCAGTAAACTGGGTGGGGGAGGCAATCAGCCCCAGCATTTT. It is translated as CASSKLGGGGNQPQHF.

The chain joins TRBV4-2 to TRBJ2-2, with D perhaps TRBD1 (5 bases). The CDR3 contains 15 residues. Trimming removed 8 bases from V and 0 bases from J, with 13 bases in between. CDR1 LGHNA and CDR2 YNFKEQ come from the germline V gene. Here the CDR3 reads CASFTGDTNTGELFF. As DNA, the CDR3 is TGTGCCAGCTTCACAGGCGATACGAACACCGGGGAGCTGTTTTTT.

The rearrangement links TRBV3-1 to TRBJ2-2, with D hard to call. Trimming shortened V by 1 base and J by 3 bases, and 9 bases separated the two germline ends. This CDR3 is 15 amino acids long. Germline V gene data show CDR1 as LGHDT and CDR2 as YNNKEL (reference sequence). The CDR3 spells CASSQGQAHTGELFF. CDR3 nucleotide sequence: TGTGCCAGCAGCCAAGGGCAGGCCCACACCGGGGAGCTGTTTTTT.

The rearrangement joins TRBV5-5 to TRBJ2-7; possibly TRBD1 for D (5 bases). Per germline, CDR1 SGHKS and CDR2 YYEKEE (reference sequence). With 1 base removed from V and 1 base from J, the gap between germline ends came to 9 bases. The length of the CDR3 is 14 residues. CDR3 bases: TGTGCCAGCAGCTTGAACAAGGGGTCCTACGAGCAGTACTTC. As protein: CASSLNKGSYEQYF.